This T cell receptor (beta chain) derives from a study of beta chain features in type 1 diabetes. Germline CDR1 SGHTA, CDR2 FQGNSA. V was pared by 5 bases and J by 0 bases, with 13 bases between. The CDR3 runs to 15 residues. For this clone: Its antigen is unidentified.

Sorting based on CD45RO/CCR7/CD25/CD127/CD95/CD27 separated CD4+ naive, central memory, regulatory and stem cell-like memory cells. Sorted populations were all over 95% pure. Every bit of the isolated RNA underwent reverse transcription, so sequencing read expressed TCRB transcripts. Measured with immunoSEQ multiplex PCR; TCRdb has only the in-frame clones, and not every one. The sample records 250,000 to 400,000 clones, about 14% being singletons. General study results and limits: A pattern of fewer insertions and more deletions at VDJ junctions was seen in type 1 diabetes patients.

The J gene is TRBJ2-5, the V gene TRBV7-2; either TRBD1 or TRBD2 may supply D (7 bases each). This clonotype originated in a man aged 25 to 45 in good health. The sequencing input was central memory CD4+ T cells from blood. The CDR3 DNA is TGTGCCAGCAGCAGGGGGGGACAGTACCAAGAGACCCAGTACTTC. Encoded protein: CASSRGGQYQETQYF.